This passage covers 20 T cell receptor beta chains from one sample sequenced in a study of shared clonotypes between healthy human individuals. Data came from immunoSEQ multiplex PCR; TCRdb stores just in-frame clones and leaves some out. The data contain some 530,000 clones, 70% to 80% of them seen just once; the ten biggest clones take up about 11%. Input material: PBMCs. The receptors come from a woman aged 40 to 50 in good health. Some clones in this sample may be carry-over from other donors' samples.

The V and J genes are TRBV7-8 and TRBJ2-1, with TRBD2 matching 7 bases. V lost 4 bases to trimming and J lost 8 bases; unmatched junction nucleotides: 11. CDR1 is SGHVS and CDR2 is FQNEAQ in the germline V gene. The CDR3 spans 15 residues. CDR3 in DNA: TGTGCCAGCAGCTCATTGGGGGGAGGGCCTCATGAGCAGTTCTTC. This encodes CASSSLGGGPHEQFF.

The chain recombines TRBV6-1 with TRBJ1-4; D not certain. The CDR3 has 15 amino acids. CDR1 is MNHNS and CDR2 is SASEGT in the germline V gene. The V end was cut by 5 bases, the J end by 5 bases, with 15 bases between. The CDR3 loop reads CASSFGGAQNEKLFF. The CDR3 DNA follows: TGTGCCAGCAGTTTTGGCGGAGCCCAAAATGAAAAACTGTTTTTT.

This chain uses TRBV6-4 with TRBJ2-3, with D possibly matching TRBD2 (6 bases). V was cut by 3 bases and J by 2 bases, with 12 bases left in between. Germline V gene lookup returns CDR1 MRHNA and CDR2 SNTAGT. The CDR3 has 15 amino acids. DNA of the CDR3: TGTGCCAGCAGTGATGTAGCGGATTCCACAGATACGCAGTATTTT. This gives the protein CASSDVADSTDTQYF.

The chain employs TRBV5-4 and TRBJ2-1; D not certain. CDR1 is SGHNT and CDR2 is YYREEE in the germline V gene (reference sequence). The length of the CDR3 is 16 residues. V was trimmed by 0 bases and J by 0 bases, leaving 10 bases between them. In nucleotides, the CDR3 is TGTGCCAGCAGCTTGGGACAATTAAGCTCCTACAATGAGCAGTTCTTC. Translated, it gives CASSLGQLSSYNEQFF. The variable domain in full, completed from reference TRBV5-4 and TRBJ2-1, reads ETGVTQSPTHLIKTRGQQVTLRCSSQSGHNTVSWYQQALGQGPQFIFQYYREEENGRGNFPPRFSGLQFPNYSSELNVNALELDDSALYLCASSLGQLSSYNEQFFGPGTRLTVL.

The V call is TRBV6-5, the J call TRBJ2-3; D is perhaps TRBD2 (5 bases). The CDR3 totals 14 residues. Trimming stripped 5 bases from V and 3 bases from J, with 12 bases between. Germline CDR1 and CDR2: MNHEY and SVGAGI. For the CDR3, the DNA is TGTGCCAGCAGTCCGACGAGGGTAACAGATACGCAGTATTTT. Its translation: CASSPTRVTDTQYF.

The rearrangement uses TRBV7-2 and TRBJ1-2, with 7 bases fitting TRBD1. The CDR3 runs 15 residues. Trimming cost V 1 base and J 3 bases; bases outside gene matches: 5. The germline V gene has CDR1 SGHTA and CDR2 FQGNSA. CDR3 protein: CASSLVAGTDYGYTF. In DNA form, the CDR3 reads TGTGCCAGCAGCTTAGTTGCCGGGACAGACTATGGCTACACCTTC. Full variable domain (rest looked up from reference TRBV7-2 and TRBJ1-2): GAGVSQSPSNKVTEKGKDVELRCDPISGHTALYWYRQSLGQGLEFLIYFQGNSAPDKSGLPSDRFSAERTGGSVSTLTIQRTQQEDSAVYLCASSLVAGTDYGYTFGSGTRLTVV.

This clone was seen a few times. The CDR3 bases are TGTGCCAGCAGTTCGCGACAAGCCAATCAGCCCCAGCATTTT. It translates to CASSSRQANQPQHF. The chain carries TRBV28 and TRBJ1-5; no clear D. Germline V gene lookup returns CDR1 MDHEN and CDR2 SYDVKM. This CDR3 comprises 14 residues. Trimming took off 4 bases at V and 3 bases at J, with 10 bases between the two ends.

This clone was counted ten times or more. The rearrangement links TRBV7-2 to TRBJ1-6; no clear D. V was shortened by 6 bases and J by 6 bases, with 15 bases between the two germline ends. Germline assignment: CDR1 SGHTA and CDR2 FQGNSA. The CDR3 spans 15 residues. CDR3 sequence: CASSPVPVFNSPLHF. CDR3 in DNA: TGTGCCAGCAGTCCCGTGCCAGTTTTTAATTCACCCCTCCACTTT.

This chain links TRBV7-9 with TRBJ1-1, with no clear D. Per germline, CDR1 SEHNR and CDR2 FQNEAQ (reference sequence). Trimming shortened V by 0 bases and J by 7 bases, and 9 bases separated the two germline ends. The CDR3 is 13 residues long. The CDR3 DNA reads TGTGCCAGCAGCTTAGCGGCCGGTCATGAAGCTTTCTTT. Its translation is CASSLAAGHEAFF. The whole variable domain, remainder taken from reference TRBV7-9 and TRBJ1-1, is DTGVSQNPRHKITKRGQNVTFRCDPISEHNRLYWYRQTLGQGPEFLTYFQNEAQLEKSRLLSDRFSAERPKGSFSTLEIQRTEQGDSAMYLCASSLAAGHEAFFGQGTRLTVV.

This clone was seen once. In DNA form, the CDR3 reads TGCGCCAGCAGCCAAGGGGGGGTTTCGATATACGAGCAGTACTTC. Residues: CASSQGGVSIYEQYF. The chain combines TRBV4-1 with TRBJ2-7; tentatively, D is TRBD2 (6 bases). V was clipped by 1 base and J by 4 bases, with 14 bases between them. This CDR3 comprises 15 residues. Germline V gene lookup returns CDR1 MGHRA and CDR2 YSYEKL.

V gene TRBV5-1 combines with J gene TRBJ1-6; TRBD1 matches 9 bases. V lost 4 bases and J lost 6; bases outside the gene matches: 8. The CDR3 has 16 amino acids. In germline, CDR1 is SGHRS, CDR2 YFSETQ. The CDR3 sequence: CASSPGGTGTNSPLHF. CDR3 nucleotides: TGCGCCAGCAGCCCCGGCGGGACAGGGACTAATTCACCCCTCCACTTT.

This chain connects TRBV2 to TRBJ1-4; 7 nucleotides match TRBD1. This CDR3 comprises 16 residues. Germline V gene data show CDR1 as SNHLY and CDR2 as FYNNEI. V lost 2 bases to trimming and J lost 0 bases; unmatched junction nucleotides: 3. The DNA for the CDR3 is TGTGCCAGCAGTGAACTCGGGACAGCAACTAATGAAAAACTGTTTTTT. It encodes CASSELGTATNEKLFF.

V gene TRBV2 combines with J gene TRBJ1-4; D gene unclear. Germline V gene sequence: CDR1 SNHLY, CDR2 FYNNEI. V lost 3 bases to trimming and J lost 4 bases, with 6 bases between them. The CDR3 sequence is 13 residues long. CDR3 in amino acids: CASSEDLNEKLFF. The CDR3 DNA follows: TGTGCCAGCAGTGAGGACCTTAATGAAAAACTGTTTTTT.

V usage is TRBV2 and J usage is TRBJ2-1, with a possible D match to TRBD2 (6 bases). This CDR3 contains 12 residues. The germline V and J ends were trimmed by 7 bases and 13 bases, with 17 bases remaining between them. The V gene's germline CDR1 is SNHLY and CDR2 FYNNEI. CDR3 sequence: CASTEGETSQFF. The CDR3, as DNA: TGTGCCAGCACGGAGGGTGAGACATCCCAGTTCTTC.

As concerns this clone: A much larger clone sits a single nucleotide away, making a read error possible. This sequence joins TRBV7-2 and TRBJ1-3; D not certain. The CDR3 has 13 residues. The germline CDR1 and CDR2 sequences are SGHTA and FQGNSA. V was trimmed by 1 base and J by 3 bases, leaving 4 bases between them. CDR3 loop: CASSLGIGNTIYF. The CDR3 nucleotides are TGTGCCAGCAGCTTAGGGATTGGAAACACCATATATTTT.

The CDR3 nucleotides are TGTGCCAGCAGTGTAGACAGGGAGGCCACCGGGGAGCTGTTTTTT. The encoded protein is CASSVDREATGELFF. The chain employs TRBV28 and TRBJ2-2; possibly TRBD1 for D (7 bases). Germline V CDR1 and CDR2: MDHEN, SYDVKM. The V and J ends lost 5 bases and 4 bases respectively, with 14 bases between them. The CDR3 consists of 15 residues.

Remarks on this clone: This CDR3 is also generated by other DNA sequences in the sample. The V call is TRBV19, the J call TRBJ2-3; tentative D call: TRBD1 (6 bases). This CDR3 has 13 amino acids. The germline gives CDR1 LNHDA, CDR2 SQIVND (reference sequence). V lost 6 bases to trimming and J lost 3 bases, with 10 bases between them. CDR3 coding DNA: TGTGCCAGTAGCATACAGGGAACAGATACGCAGTATTTT. This gives the protein CASSIQGTDTQYF.

This chain connects TRBV7-9 to TRBJ2-7, with 7 positions matching TRBD1. CDR1 SEHNR and CDR2 FQNEAQ come from the germline V gene (reference sequence). The J segment lost 9 bases and the V segment lost 5 bases, leaving 7 bases of the junction unmatched. The CDR3 length is 12 residues. CDR3 coding DNA: TGTGCCAGCAGCATAGACAGGGCGGGGCAGTACTTC. Translation: CASSIDRAGQYF. The whole variable domain, remainder taken from reference TRBV7-9 and TRBJ2-7, is DTGVSQNPRHKITKRGQNVTFRCDPISEHNRLYWYRQTLGQGPEFLTYFQNEAQLEKSRLLSDRFSAERPKGSFSTLEIQRTEQGDSAMYLCASSIDRAGQYFGPGTRLTVT.

The chain has TRBV30 and TRBJ1-1, with a weak D call TRBD1 (5 bases). With 8 bases removed from V and 6 bases from J, the gap between germline ends came to 13 bases. The CDR3 loop spans 11 amino acids. CDR1 is GTSNPN and CDR2 is SVGIG in the germline V gene (reference sequence). This CDR3 reads CAGSRAPEAFF. The CDR3 nucleotides are TGTGCCGGATCCAGGGCCCCTGAAGCTTTCTTT.

The V and J genes are TRBV21-1 and TRBJ2-7; the table calls TRBD1, which could not be checked here. TRBV21-1 is reported as a pseudogene. This CDR3 contains 15 residues. The CDR3 bases are TGTGCCAGCAGCCGCAGGGGTTTCTCGTACTACGAGCAGTACTTC. Protein product: CASSRRGFSYYEQYF.